The present TCR beta chain was sequenced within a study of shared clonotypes between healthy human individuals. Division of CD4+ cells produced a CD45RA+ naive subset and a CD45RA-negative memory subset. On this clone itself: Antigen specificity is unknown. The sample has other DNA sequences that encode this CDR3 too.

Study observations and caveats: Naive subsets, compared against memory subsets, generally had larger estimated richness values. Rarefaction gave evidence that sorted-subset sequencing remained incomplete despite large depth.

In the sorted-subset replicate PCRs, 150 to 250 ng DNA, 29,000 or so T cell genomes, was used. Generated by immunoSEQ multiplex PCR, the TCRdb table keeps only in-frame clones and is missing some. Of 1,500,000 or so clones listed, around 97% are singletons. The CDR3 sequence is 15 residues long. From germline, CDR1 is SGHRS and CDR2 YFSETQ. Trimming stripped 0 bases from V and 1 base from J, with 10 bases between. The rearrangement uses TRBV5-1 and TRBJ1-1; D is ambiguous. The sample consisted of naive CD4+ T cells sorted from blood. Noted subset: CD45RA+ positively selected. This TCR derives from a man aged 25-45 years in good health. The CDR3 is CASSLAGGENTEAFF. Here the CDR3 DNA reads TGCGCCAGCAGCTTGGCTGGCGGAGAGAACACTGAAGCTTTCTTT.